The clone carrying this T cell receptor (beta chain) was counted only a few times. Deletions cut 2 bases from V and 7 bases from J, with 20 bases between. Germline values: CDR1 SEHNR, CDR2 FQNEAQ (reference sequence). The CDR3 is 16 residues long. The sample comes from a study of response to subunit inactivated influenza vaccine. MiXCR, applied by TCRdb to the RT-PCR reads, yields one record per CDR3 protein. This sample has a few hundred thousand distinct CDR3 sequences; around a fifth occur once, and the top ten carry approximately 10%. The chain is built from TRBV7-9 and TRBJ1-1; D is possibly TRBD1 (5 bases). This material consisted of PBMCs from blood, taken less than 22 months after vaccination. The sequence derives from a man in his fifties or sixties who received an inactivated influenza vaccine. CDR3 sequence: CASSLNQGATRFEAFF. The CDR3 region has the DNA TGTGCCAGCAGCTTAAATCAGGGAGCGACCCGATTTGAAGCTTTCTTT.